The clone carrying this T cell receptor (beta chain) appeared a few times. Its specificity is not known. This entry belongs to a study of cytomegalovirus exposure and HLA in healthy donors. Study as a whole: Unique TCRs numbering roughly 85 million, obtained from HLA-typed donors, made up an early data release.

The PCR made use of 60 Vbeta and 13 Jbeta primers. This table comes from immunoSEQ multiplex PCR, and its TCRdb copy is limited to in-frame clones, with some not included. Of 150,000 to 180,000 clones detected, 60% to 85% appear once; the ten largest clones hold over 3%. CDR3 length: 13 amino acids. Germline CDR1 GTSNPN, CDR2 SVGIG (reference sequence). Trimming took 6 bases from V and 1 from J; bases not matched to a gene: 3. Study-level results: Analysis performed later found over 15,000 TCR beta sequences associated with HLA alleles at 0.05 false discovery rate. CMV antigen specificity was confirmed in vitro for a few CMV-associated chains. In most subjects, TCR beta sequences reportedly gave accurate predictions of HLA-A and HLA-B alleles.

The genes are TRBV30 and TRBJ1-1; 9 nucleotides align to TRBD1. What was sequenced was PBMCs. The receptor was derived from a woman aged 35 to 49 in good health and CMV-seronegative. Here the CDR3 DNA reads TGTGCCTGTCTGACAGGGGGGAACACTGAAGCTTTCTTT. Residues: CACLTGGNTEAFF.